Below are 10 T cell receptor beta chains sequenced from a single sample in a study of blood T cell repertoires in COVID-19. Assay: immunoSEQ multiplex PCR; the TCRdb copy retains only in-frame clones and omits some. The profile shows 200,000 or so clones, under 90% of them singletons. The sample consisted of peripheral blood. The source of these receptors is a human donor in a cohort sampled during active COVID-19.

In its sample, this clone was seen a few times. The V and J genes are TRBV19 and TRBJ1-4, with a weak D call TRBD1 (5 bases). With 5 bases removed from V and 0 bases from J, the gap between germline ends came to 10 bases. This CDR3 is 15 amino acids long. Germline CDR1 and CDR2: LNHDA and SQIVND (reference sequence). The CDR3 region is CASSGRVATNEKLFF. CDR3 DNA: TGTGCCAGTAGTGGCAGGGTGGCAACTAATGAAAAACTGTTTTTT.

This rearrangement joins TRBV9 to TRBJ2-7; TRBD1 agrees at 7 bases. CDR3 length: 13 amino acids. CDR1 is SGDLS and CDR2 is YYNGEE in the germline V gene. V trimming: 4 bases; J trimming: 6 bases; junction bases outside the gene matches: 7. The CDR3 reads CASSPGGGGEQYF. CDR3 in DNA: TGTGCCAGCAGCCCAGGGGGTGGTGGCGAGCAGTACTTC.

In this sample, this clone turned up a few times. This chain uses TRBV4-1 with TRBJ2-7, with 11 nucleotides matching TRBD2. This CDR3 has 15 residues. CDR1 and CDR2 (germline): MGHRA, YSYEKL. V lost 3 bases and J lost 3; bases outside the gene matches: 4. The DNA for the CDR3 is TGCGCCAGCAGCCAGGGACTAGCGGAGCTCTACGAGCAGTACTTC. It encodes CASSQGLAELYEQYF.

Details on this clone: Other nucleotide sequences from this sample produce the same CDR3. The genes are TRBV20-1 and TRBJ1-1; D remains unclear. V lost 6 bases, J lost 1 base, and 9 bases lay in between. Germline V gene data show CDR1 as DFQATT and CDR2 as SNEGSKA (reference sequence). The CDR3 loop spans 12 amino acids. The CDR3 sequence is CSASGGNTEAFF. CDR3 coding DNA: TGCAGTGCCAGTGGAGGGAACACTGAAGCTTTCTTT.

V is TRBV5-1 and J is TRBJ1-1; D gene unclear. This CDR3 region has 14 residues. CDR1 is SGHRS and CDR2 is YFSETQ in the germline V gene. V was pared by 0 bases and J by 6 bases, with 12 bases between. This CDR3 is CASSLGDIRAEAFF. CDR3 in DNA: TGCGCCAGCAGCTTGGGCGACATTCGCGCTGAAGCTTTCTTT.

This chain joins TRBV7-6 and TRBJ2-7; the match to TRBD1 covers 10 bases. Unmatched junction bases numbered 3, after V lost 0 bases and J lost 4 bases. This CDR3 has 15 residues. Germline CDR1 is SGHVS and CDR2 is FNYEAQ. This CDR3 is CASSLAGDRGYEQYF. The CDR3, as DNA: TGTGCCAGCAGCTTAGCAGGGGACAGGGGTTACGAGCAGTACTTC. Full variable domain (missing parts from reference TRBV7-6 and TRBJ2-7): GAGVSQSPRYKVTKRGQDVALRCDPISGHVSLYWYRQALGQGPEFLTYFNYEAQQDKSGLPNDRFSAERPEGSISTLTIQRTEQRDSAMYRCASSLAGDRGYEQYFGPGTRLTVT.

Details on this clone: Other DNA sequences in the same sample also yield this CDR3. This chain connects TRBV10-3 to TRBJ1-5, with 10 bases matching TRBD1. V dropped 3 bases and J dropped 4; count of bases not matched to a gene: 15. Per germline, CDR1 ENHRY and CDR2 SYGVKD. This CDR3 contains 19 residues. CDR3 amino acids: CAISDRGGTGATVNQPQHF. The CDR3 DNA is TGTGCCATCAGTGATCGTGGCGGGACAGGGGCCACTGTTAATCAGCCCCAGCATTTT.

The genes are TRBV6-5 and TRBJ2-7; maybe TRBD2 (7 bases). Germline V gene sequence: CDR1 MNHEY, CDR2 SVGAGI. V lost 7 bases and J lost 4, with 20 bases in between. The CDR3 is made up of 15 amino acids. The DNA of the CDR3 is TGTGCCAGCAAGCGGGACACCTCAACACCATACGAGCAGTACGTC. It codes for CASKRDTSTPYEQYV.

This clone was observed a single time. The chain has TRBV5-1 and TRBJ1-2; TRBD1 matches 8 bases. Germline lookup yields CDR1 SGHRS and CDR2 YFSETQ. The CDR3 spans 14 residues. J lost 3 bases, V lost 7 bases, and 8 bases had no gene match. CDR3 nucleotide sequence: TGCGCCAGCGGCAACAGGGGGGGTGACTATGGCTACACCTTC. Translation gives CASGNRGGDYGYTF. The whole variable domain, filled in from reference TRBV5-1 and TRBJ1-2, reads KAGVTQTPRYLIKTRGQQVTLSCSPISGHRSVSWYQQTPGQGLQFLFEYFSETQRNKGNFPGRFSGRQFSNSRSEMNVSTLELGDSALYLCASGNRGGDYGYTFGSGTRLTVV.

This rearrangement joins TRBV3-1 (or the pseudogene TRBV3-2) to TRBJ2-5; TRBD2 is a possible D gene (5 bases). The germline CDR1 and CDR2 sequences are LGHDT and YNNKEL (reference sequence). V lost 7 bases to trimming and J lost 7 bases, with 10 bases between them. CDR3 size: 11 residues. The CDR3 DNA sequence: TGTGCCAGCACCGGGATTCTGACCCAGTACTTC. It is translated as CASTGILTQYF.